A selection of T cell receptor beta chains follows, all from one sample in a study of T cells in Graves' hyperthyroidism and ophthalmopathy. MiXCR, run by TCRdb on the multiplex PCR reads, gives a single entry per CDR3 protein. Here the sample spans 730,000 or so distinct CDR3 sequences, around a sixth being singletons. Material: blood. The receptors derive from a woman aged 45-65 years with Graves' hyperthyroidism that later progressed to Graves' ophthalmopathy. CDR3s include the opening cysteine and the closing phenylalanine or tryptophan. A D gene is named only where the DNA matches it firmly. For some rows the clone size is stated as once, few or many, or as a class when expanded; others skip it.

d_call: .; j_call: TRBJ2-7; clone_size: few; v_call: TRBV10-3; cdr3_nt: TGTGCCATCAGAACCTTTGGGGGGGCCTCCGAGCAGTACTTC; cdr3_aa: CAIRTFGGASEQYF
d_call: TRBD1; j_call: TRBJ1-1; clone_size: .; v_call: TRBV25-1; cdr3_nt: TGTGCCAGCGGAGACAGGGCTGGCGGCACTGAAGCTTTCTTT; cdr3_aa: CASGDRAGGTEAFF
d_call: TRBD1; j_call: TRBJ2-3; clone_size: many; v_call: TRBV5-1; cdr3_nt: TGCGCCAGCAGCAGGGACAGCCCGACAGATACGCAGTATTTT; cdr3_aa: CASSRDSPTDTQYF
d_call: .; j_call: TRBJ1-5; clone_size: few; v_call: TRBV6-2/TRBV6-3; cdr3_nt: TGTGCCAGCGGGACCCCCGGTGGCAATCAGCCCCAGCATTTT; cdr3_aa: CASGTPGGNQPQHF
d_call: TRBD1; j_call: TRBJ1-5; clone_size: many; v_call: TRBV6-1; cdr3_nt: TGTGCCAGCAGTGATCACTACATTACGACAGGGGTTTATCAGCCCCAGCATTTT; cdr3_aa: CASSDHYITTGVYQPQHF
d_call: TRBD1; j_call: TRBJ2-1; clone_size: .; v_call: TRBV11-3; cdr3_nt: TGTGCCAGCAGCTTAGATTTTGGACAGGGGTCGCAGTTCTTC; cdr3_aa: CASSLDFGQGSQFF
d_call: .; j_call: TRBJ2-3; clone_size: many; v_call: TRBV2; cdr3_nt: TGTGCCAGCAGTGAGTTCGCAGATACGCAGTATTTT; cdr3_aa: CASSEFADTQYF
d_call: .; j_call: TRBJ1-4; clone_size: few; v_call: TRBV5-1; cdr3_nt: TGCGCCAGCAGCTTGCTGCAAAGAGGTGAAAAACTGTTTTTT; cdr3_aa: CASSLLQRGEKLFF
d_call: .; j_call: TRBJ1-4; clone_size: .; v_call: TRBV7-8; cdr3_nt: TGTGCCAGCAGCTCGGACGGCGGGGCTGAAAAACTGTTTTTT; cdr3_aa: CASSSDGGAEKLFF
d_call: TRBD1; j_call: TRBJ1-1; clone_size: .; v_call: TRBV20-1; cdr3_nt: TGCAGTGCTAGCCCTGGGGGGACAGGGGGCATGAACACTGAAGCTTTCTTT; cdr3_aa: CSASPGGTGGMNTEAFF